Here is one T cell receptor beta chain with its context. Its antigen remains unidentified. The CDR3 runs to 20 residues. Between the trimmed V and J ends, which lost 3 bases and 5 bases, there was a span of 30 bases. The germline V gene has CDR1 SGHRS and CDR2 YFSETQ. Only in-frame clones appear in the TCRdb table, and some are missing; sequencing was by immunoSEQ multiplex PCR. The data contain around 67,000 clones, about 87% of them singletons. The data were obtained in a study of graft-versus-host responses after intestinal transplantation. Broader study findings: GvH clones surfaced in recipient marrow, some emerging earlier in ileum or blood. Peak levels of circulating GvH clones tracked with early post-transplant HvG declines.

The sequence derives from a human donor who was the organ donor for an intestinal transplant. Sample: unstimulated CD4+ T cells sorted from spleen or lymph node cells, taken before transplant. This chain joins TRBV5-1 and TRBJ2-1; D remains ambiguous. The CDR3 reads CASSSGRPRAPLQSNNEQFF. The CDR3 DNA reads as TGCGCCAGCAGCTCGGGTAGGCCTAGAGCCCCCCTACAAAGTAACAATGAGCAGTTCTTC. The variable domain in full, completed from reference TRBV5-1 and TRBJ2-1, reads KAGVTQTPRYLIKTRGQQVTLSCSPISGHRSVSWYQQTPGQGLQFLFEYFSETQRNKGNFPGRFSGRQFSNSRSEMNVSTLELGDSALYLCASSSGRPRAPLQSNNEQFFGPGTRLTVL.